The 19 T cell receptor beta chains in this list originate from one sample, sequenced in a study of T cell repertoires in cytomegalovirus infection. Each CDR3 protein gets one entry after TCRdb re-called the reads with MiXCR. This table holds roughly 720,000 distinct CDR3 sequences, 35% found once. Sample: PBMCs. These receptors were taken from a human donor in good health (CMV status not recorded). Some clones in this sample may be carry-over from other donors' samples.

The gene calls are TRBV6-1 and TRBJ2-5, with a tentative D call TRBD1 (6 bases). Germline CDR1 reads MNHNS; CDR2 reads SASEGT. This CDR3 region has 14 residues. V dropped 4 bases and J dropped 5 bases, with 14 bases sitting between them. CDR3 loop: CASSGRGGVETQYF. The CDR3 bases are TGTGCCAGCAGTGGGAGAGGGGGAGTGGAGACCCAGTACTTC.

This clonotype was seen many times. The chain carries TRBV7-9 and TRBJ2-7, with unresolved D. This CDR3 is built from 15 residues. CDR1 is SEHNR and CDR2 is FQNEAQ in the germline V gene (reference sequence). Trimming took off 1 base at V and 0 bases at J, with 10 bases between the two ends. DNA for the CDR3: TGTGCCAGCAGCTTAGACCACTGGGACTCCTACGAGCAGTACTTC. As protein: CASSLDHWDSYEQYF.

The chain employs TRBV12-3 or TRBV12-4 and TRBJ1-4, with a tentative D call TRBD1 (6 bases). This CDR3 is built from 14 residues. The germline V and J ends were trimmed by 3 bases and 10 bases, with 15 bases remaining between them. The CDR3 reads CASSLLGGGVKLFF. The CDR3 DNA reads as TGTGCCAGCAGTTTGCTAGGGGGTGGAGTAAAACTGTTTTTT.

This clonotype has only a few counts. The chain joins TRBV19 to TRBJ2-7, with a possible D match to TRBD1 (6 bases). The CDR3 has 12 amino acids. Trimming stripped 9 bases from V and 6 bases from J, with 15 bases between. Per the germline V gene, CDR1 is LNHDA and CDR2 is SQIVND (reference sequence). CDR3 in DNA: TGTGCCAGCTCAGGGGTTCTCGCCGAGCAGTACTTC. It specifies CASSGVLAEQYF. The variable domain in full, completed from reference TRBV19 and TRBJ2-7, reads DGGITQSPKYLFRKEGQNVTLSCEQNLNHDAMYWYRQDPGQGLRLIYYSQIVNDFQKGDIAEGYSVSREKKESFPLTVTSAQKNPTAFYLCASSGVLAEQYFGPGTRLTVT.

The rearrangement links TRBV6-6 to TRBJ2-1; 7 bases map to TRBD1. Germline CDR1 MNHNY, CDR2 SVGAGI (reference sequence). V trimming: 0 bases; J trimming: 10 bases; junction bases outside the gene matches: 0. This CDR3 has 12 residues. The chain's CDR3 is CASSYSTGEQFF. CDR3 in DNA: TGTGCCAGCAGTTACTCGACAGGGGAGCAGTTCTTC.

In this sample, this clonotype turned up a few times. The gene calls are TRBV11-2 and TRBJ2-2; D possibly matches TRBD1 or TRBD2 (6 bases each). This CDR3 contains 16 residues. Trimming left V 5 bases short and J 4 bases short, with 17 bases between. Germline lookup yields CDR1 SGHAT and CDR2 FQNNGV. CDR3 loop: CASSPSGARGTGELFF. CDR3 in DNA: TGTGCCAGCAGCCCGTCGGGGGCGCGGGGCACCGGGGAGCTGTTTTTT.

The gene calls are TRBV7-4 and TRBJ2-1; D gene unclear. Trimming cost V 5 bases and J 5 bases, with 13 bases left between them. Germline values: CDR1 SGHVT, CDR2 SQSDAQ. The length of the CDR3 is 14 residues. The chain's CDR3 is CASSIIDSNNEQFF. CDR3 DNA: TGTGCCAGCAGCATCATAGACTCGAACAATGAGCAGTTCTTC.

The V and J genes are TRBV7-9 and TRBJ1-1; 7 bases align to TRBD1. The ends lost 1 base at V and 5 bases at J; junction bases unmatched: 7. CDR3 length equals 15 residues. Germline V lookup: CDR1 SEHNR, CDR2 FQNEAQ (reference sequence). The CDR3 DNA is TGTGCCAGCAGCTTAGATCTCAGGGGGGGAACTGAAGCTTTCTTT. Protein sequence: CASSLDLRGGTEAFF.

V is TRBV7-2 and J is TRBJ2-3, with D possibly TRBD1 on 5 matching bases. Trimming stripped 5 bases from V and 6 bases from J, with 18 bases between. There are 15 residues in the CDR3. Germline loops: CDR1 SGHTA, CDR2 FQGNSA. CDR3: CASSLRGYSPDTQYF. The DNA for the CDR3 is TGTGCCAGCAGCCTTAGGGGCTACTCACCCGATACGCAGTATTTT.

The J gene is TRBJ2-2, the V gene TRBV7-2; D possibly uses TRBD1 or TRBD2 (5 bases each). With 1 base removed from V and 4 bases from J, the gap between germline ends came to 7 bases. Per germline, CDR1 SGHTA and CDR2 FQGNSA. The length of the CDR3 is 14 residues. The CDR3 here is CASSLVGTTGELFF. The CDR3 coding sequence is TGTGCCAGCAGCTTAGTAGGGACCACCGGGGAGCTGTTTTTT.

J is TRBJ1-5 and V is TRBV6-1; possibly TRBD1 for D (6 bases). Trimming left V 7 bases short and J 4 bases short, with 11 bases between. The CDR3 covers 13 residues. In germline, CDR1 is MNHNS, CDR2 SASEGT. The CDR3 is CASKITGNQPQHF. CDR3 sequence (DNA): TGTGCCAGCAAGATCACAGGGAATCAGCCCCAGCATTTT.

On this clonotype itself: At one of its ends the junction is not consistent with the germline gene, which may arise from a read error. The CDR3 bases are TGCGCCAGCGGCTTAAGGGGCGACAATGAGCAGTTCTTC. It encodes CASGLRGDNEQFF. The chain carries TRBV5-1 and TRBJ2-1, with D maybe TRBD1 (5 bases). The V gene's germline CDR1 is SGHRS and CDR2 YFSETQ. This CDR3 region has 13 residues. Based on the CDR3 plus reference TRBV5-1 and TRBJ2-1, the full variable domain is KAGVTQTPRYLIKTRGQQVTLSCSPISGHRSVSWYQQTPGQGLQFLFEYFSETQRNKGNFPGRFSGRQFSNSRSEMNVSTLELGDSALYLCASGLRGDNEQFFGPGTRLTVL.

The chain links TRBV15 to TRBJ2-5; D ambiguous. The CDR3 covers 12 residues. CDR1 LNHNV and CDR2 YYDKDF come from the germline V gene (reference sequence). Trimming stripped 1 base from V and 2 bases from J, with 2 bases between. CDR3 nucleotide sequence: TGTGCCACCAGCAGAGGACAAGAGACCCAGTACTTC. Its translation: CATSRGQETQYF.

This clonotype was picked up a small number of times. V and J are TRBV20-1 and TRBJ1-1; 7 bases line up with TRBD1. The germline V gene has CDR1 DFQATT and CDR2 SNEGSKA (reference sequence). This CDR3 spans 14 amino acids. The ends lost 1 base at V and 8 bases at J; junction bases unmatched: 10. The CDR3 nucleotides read TGCAGTGCTAGAGCCTCGGGGACAGTTTCCGAAGCTTTCTTT. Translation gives CSARASGTVSEAFF.

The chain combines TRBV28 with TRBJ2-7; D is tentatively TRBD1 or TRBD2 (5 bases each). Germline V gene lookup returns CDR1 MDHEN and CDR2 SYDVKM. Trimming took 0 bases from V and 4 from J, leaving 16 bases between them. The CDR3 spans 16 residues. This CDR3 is CASSLWAQGAAYEQYF. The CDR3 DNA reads TGTGCCAGCAGTTTATGGGCGCAGGGAGCGGCATACGAGCAGTACTTC.

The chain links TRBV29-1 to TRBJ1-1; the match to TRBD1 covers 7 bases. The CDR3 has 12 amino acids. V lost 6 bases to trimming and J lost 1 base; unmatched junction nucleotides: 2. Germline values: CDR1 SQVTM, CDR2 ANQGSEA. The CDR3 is CSVGQQNTEAFF. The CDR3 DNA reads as TGCAGCGTGGGACAGCAGAACACTGAAGCTTTCTTT.

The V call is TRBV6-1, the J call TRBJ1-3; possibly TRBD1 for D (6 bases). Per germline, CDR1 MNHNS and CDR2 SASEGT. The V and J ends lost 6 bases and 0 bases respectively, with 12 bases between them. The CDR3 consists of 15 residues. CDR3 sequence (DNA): TGTGCCAGCAGAACGCAGGGGAGCTCTGGAAACACCATATATTTT. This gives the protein CASRTQGSSGNTIYF.

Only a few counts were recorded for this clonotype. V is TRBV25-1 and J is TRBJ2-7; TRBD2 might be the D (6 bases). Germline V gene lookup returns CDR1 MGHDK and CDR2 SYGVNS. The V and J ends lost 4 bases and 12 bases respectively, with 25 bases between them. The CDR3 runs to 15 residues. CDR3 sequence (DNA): TGTGCCAGCAGTGGCTTCGGGGGAGCCCCTCCTGCAGCGTACTTC. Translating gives CASSGFGGAPPAAYF.

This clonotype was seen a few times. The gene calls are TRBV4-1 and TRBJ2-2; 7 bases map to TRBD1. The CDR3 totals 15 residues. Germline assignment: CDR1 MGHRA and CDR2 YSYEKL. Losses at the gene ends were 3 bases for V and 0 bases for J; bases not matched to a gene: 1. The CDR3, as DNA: TGCGCCAGCAGCCAGCAGGGGGCGAACACCGGGGAGCTGTTTTTT. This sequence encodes CASSQQGANTGELFF.